This T cell receptor beta chain was captured in a study of OX40 agonist ivuxolimab in advanced cancers. Study-level findings and limits: CD4+ and CD8+ T cells in blood underwent clonal expansion by week 6 at 0.1 to 3.0 mg/kg. Antigen specificity remained undetermined for the expanded peripheral T cells.

Details on this clone: The antigen remains undetermined.

Libraries were prepared by immunoSEQ multiplex PCR; TCRdb keeps only in-frame clonotypes and omits some of them. Among tens of thousands of clones listed, roughly 84% were seen once. Looked up from germline, CDR1 is KGHSH and CDR2 is LQKENI. This CDR3 is built from 13 residues. The V and J ends lost 5 bases and 5 bases respectively, with 12 bases between them. This TCR derives from an adult with an advanced solid tumor such as melanoma, head and neck, liver or kidney cancer. The chain has TRBV18 and TRBJ1-2; TRBD1 is a possible D gene (5 bases). The sample was CD4+ or CD8+ T cells sorted from blood, taken in a trial of the OX40 agonist ivuxolimab. The CDR3 DNA reads TGTGCCAGCTCATGGGGGACGGAGTATGGCTACACCTTC. Protein product: CASSWGTEYGYTF.